This entry lists 12 T cell receptor beta chains sequenced from one sample in a study of T cells in Graves' hyperthyroidism and ophthalmopathy. RNA transcripts gave rise to amplified TCR beta CDR3 regions. When the TCR CDR3 underwent first-round RT-PCR, the HTBI primer set was used. TCRdb independently ran MiXCR on the multiplex PCR reads; one entry per CDR3 protein. The profile shows roughly 750,000 distinct CDR3 sequences, 15% to 20% of them singletons. Specimen: blood. These receptors all come from a man between 18 and 29 years old with Graves' hyperthyroidism.

This clonotype came up many times. The chain recombines TRBV2 with TRBJ2-1, with TRBD2 matching 10 bases. CDR3 length equals 14 residues. The germline V gene has CDR1 SNHLY and CDR2 FYNNEI. V lost 2 bases to trimming and J lost 5 bases; unmatched junction nucleotides: 0. The CDR3 region is CASSELAGDNEQFF. CDR3 bases: TGTGCCAGCAGTGAACTAGCGGGAGACAATGAGCAGTTCTTC. Supplemented by reference TRBV2 and TRBJ2-1, the full variable domain reads EPEVTQTPSHQVTQMGQEVILRCVPISNHLYFYWYRQILGQKVEFLVSFYNNEISEKSEIFDDQFSVERPDGSNFTLKIRSTKLEDSAMYFCASSELAGDNEQFFGPGTRLTVL.

The rearrangement links TRBV11-3 to TRBJ1-1; no clear D gene. The CDR3 contains 12 residues. V was cut by 5 bases and J by 7 bases, with 11 bases left in between. Looked up from germline, CDR1 is SGHNT and CDR2 is YENEEA. The CDR3 loop reads CASSTQQFEAFF. The CDR3 DNA reads as TGTGCCAGCAGCACACAACAGTTTGAAGCTTTCTTT.

The J gene is TRBJ2-7, the V gene TRBV12-3 or TRBV12-4; D is perhaps TRBD1 or TRBD2 (5 bases each). The CDR3 has 12 residues. The ends were cut back, 6 bases at V and 5 bases at J, with 11 bases in the middle. The CDR3 spells CASRTRGHEQYF. The CDR3 bases are TGTGCCAGCAGGACCCGGGGCCACGAGCAGTACTTC.

At least ten counts were recorded for this clonotype. This rearrangement joins TRBV11-2 to TRBJ2-7; TRBD1 agrees at 10 bases. The CDR3 runs 15 residues. Trimming at V came to 2 bases and at J to 3 bases, leaving 4 bases not matched to a gene. CDR1 is SGHAT and CDR2 is FQNNGV in the germline V gene. This CDR3 reads CASSLPDRGDYEQYF. The CDR3 DNA is TGTGCCAGCAGCTTACCGGACAGGGGGGACTACGAGCAGTACTTC.

This clonotype was recorded many times. The DNA for the CDR3 is TGTGCCAGCAGCTCTAGCGGGAGGGACTACAATGAGCAGTTCTTC. Translation gives CASSSSGRDYNEQFF. The chain carries TRBV6-1 and TRBJ2-1, with 12 bases lining up with TRBD2. The germline V gene has CDR1 MNHNS and CDR2 SASEGT. The CDR3 runs 15 residues. Trimming cost V 6 bases and J 3 bases; bases outside gene matches: 3.

The gene calls are TRBV7-9 and TRBJ2-7, with 7 nucleotides matching TRBD2. The V gene's germline CDR1 is SEHNR and CDR2 FQNEAQ (reference sequence). The ends lost 4 bases at V and 5 bases at J; junction bases unmatched: 8. The CDR3 runs to 14 residues. This CDR3 is CASSSGGRPHEQYF. CDR3 bases: TGTGCCAGCAGCTCGGGCGGGAGACCCCACGAGCAGTACTTC.

V usage is TRBV11-1 and J usage is TRBJ2-3; 9 bases fit TRBD2. The CDR3 has 15 residues. Germline V gene sequence: CDR1 SGHAT, CDR2 FQDESV (reference sequence). Trimming cost V 5 bases and J 2 bases; bases outside gene matches: 5. CDR3 amino acids: CASSDLAGFTDTQYF. DNA for the CDR3: TGTGCCAGCAGCGATCTAGCGGGATTCACAGATACGCAGTATTTT.

This clonotype was detected a few times. The rearrangement uses TRBV5-5 and TRBJ2-1, with 8 bases fitting TRBD2. Germline values: CDR1 SGHKS, CDR2 YYEKEE (reference sequence). This CDR3 comprises 14 residues. V lost 6 bases to trimming and J lost 7 bases; unmatched junction nucleotides: 9. Here the CDR3 DNA reads TGTGCCAGCACCCGGGGGGGGGGGACTAATGAGCAGTTCTTC. This codes for CASTRGGGTNEQFF.

The gene calls are TRBV20-1 and TRBJ2-3, with D perhaps matching TRBD1 (5 bases). V lost 1 base to trimming and J lost 9 bases, with 23 bases between them. Germline V gene sequence: CDR1 DFQATT, CDR2 SNEGSKA (reference sequence). The CDR3 loop spans 16 amino acids. This CDR3 is CSARAQVSTSQRTQYF. DNA of the CDR3: TGCAGTGCTAGAGCACAGGTTTCAACATCACAGAGGACGCAGTATTTT.

In this sample, this clonotype turned up a few times. The chain uses TRBV20-1 and TRBJ2-3; 9 bases map to TRBD2. After removal of 0 bases from V and 3 bases from J, the junction contained 1 base not matched to a gene. The CDR3 extends over 14 amino acids. Germline V gene lookup returns CDR1 DFQATT and CDR2 SNEGSKA (reference sequence). As DNA, the CDR3 is TGCAGTGCTAGAGATGCGGGAGGGACAGATACGCAGTATTTT. The encoded protein is CSARDAGGTDTQYF.

This clonotype has more than one count but fewer than ten. The J gene is TRBJ2-1, the V gene TRBV28; D not resolved. Germline CDR1 MDHEN, CDR2 SYDVKM. V lost 5 bases, J lost 9 bases, and 8 bases lay in between. The CDR3 spans 11 residues. Written as DNA, the CDR3 is TGTGCCAGCAGTCGGTTCGCTGAGCAGTTCTTC. Encoded protein: CASSRFAEQFF.

This clonotype was seen many times. The genes are TRBV6-1 and TRBJ1-5; no clear D gene. CDR1 and CDR2 from the germline V gene are MNHNS and SASEGT. There are 14 residues in the CDR3. V shed 5 bases and J shed 5 bases, with 13 bases lying between them. The CDR3 DNA is TGTGCCAGCAGTCTCAACGTCCCGGATCAGCCCCAGCATTTT. Residues: CASSLNVPDQPQHF.